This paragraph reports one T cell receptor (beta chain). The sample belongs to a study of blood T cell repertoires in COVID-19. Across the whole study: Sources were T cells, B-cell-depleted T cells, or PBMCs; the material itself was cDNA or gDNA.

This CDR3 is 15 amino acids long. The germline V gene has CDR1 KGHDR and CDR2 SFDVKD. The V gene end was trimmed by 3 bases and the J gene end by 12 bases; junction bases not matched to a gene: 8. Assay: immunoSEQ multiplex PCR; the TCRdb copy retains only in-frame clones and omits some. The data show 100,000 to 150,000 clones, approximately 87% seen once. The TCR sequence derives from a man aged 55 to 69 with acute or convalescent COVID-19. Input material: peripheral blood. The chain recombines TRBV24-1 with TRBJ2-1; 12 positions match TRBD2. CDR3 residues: CATSDLAGGRGRQFF. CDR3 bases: TGTGCCACCAGTGATCTAGCGGGAGGGCGGGGCCGGCAGTTCTTC.